The 22 T cell receptor beta chains listed next were all sequenced from one sample in a study of regulatory T cells in long-lasting Graves disease. Sample time point: newly diagnosed GD, antithyroid drugs for less than 3 months. PBMCs provided the RNA from which the TCR library was made. Both iRepertoire HTBI primers and Arm-PCR of CDR3 regions were used to build the TCR beta libraries. In TCRdb, the multiplex PCR reads were re-called with MiXCR into one record per CDR3 protein. The data hold hundreds of thousands of distinct CDR3 sequences, with approximately 12% observed a single time. This sample was shared with a second study, whose subject was T cells in Graves' hyperthyroidism and ophthalmopathy.

The material sequenced was peripheral blood mononuclear cells (PBMCs), taken at new diagnosis, from a patient treated with antithyroid drugs. These receptors were obtained from a man in his thirties or forties with Graves disease.

This clonotype has a count of ten or more. The chain is built from TRBV29-1 and TRBJ2-7; 7 positions match TRBD2. The CDR3 runs to 11 residues. The V segment lost 7 bases and the J segment 3 bases; nucleotides outside the gene matches: 3. Germline V CDR1 and CDR2: SQVTM, ANQGSEA. In DNA, the CDR3 is TGCAGCGCCGGACTAGTCTACGAGCAGTACTTC. It translates to CSAGLVYEQYF.

This clonotype was seen ten or more times. V and J are TRBV7-2 and TRBJ2-3; D unresolved. Trimming took 5 bases from V and 4 from J, leaving 10 bases between them. The length of the CDR3 is 13 residues. The V gene's germline CDR1 is SGHTA and CDR2 FQGNSA. The CDR3: CASSPAVADTQYF. CDR3 in DNA: TGTGCCAGCAGCCCCGCGGTGGCAGATACGCAGTATTTT.

This clonotype was seen at least ten times. V and J are TRBV18 and TRBJ1-3; D unresolved. The germline V and J ends were trimmed by 3 bases and 7 bases, with 7 bases remaining between them. Germline CDR1 reads KGHSH; CDR2 reads LQKENI. The CDR3 is 12 amino acids. The chain's CDR3 is CASSPERNTIYF. DNA for the CDR3: TGTGCCAGCTCACCGGAGCGGAACACCATATATTTT.

The V and J genes are TRBV20-1 and TRBJ2-5; D is ambiguous. Trimming removed 5 bases at V and 4 bases at J, with 23 bases between. The CDR3 contains 16 residues. Looked up from germline, CDR1 is DFQATT and CDR2 is SNEGSKA (reference sequence). CDR3 region: CSARYRDTIDRETQYF. The CDR3 region has the DNA TGCAGTGCTCGGTACCGAGACACGATAGATAGAGAGACCCAGTACTTC.

The chain is built from TRBV13 and TRBJ2-1, with a possible D match to TRBD2 (6 bases). The germline V and J ends were trimmed by 6 bases and 1 base, with 19 bases remaining between them. This CDR3 region has 17 residues. Germline V gene lookup returns CDR1 PRHDT and CDR2 FYEKMQ (reference sequence). The CDR3 nucleotides read TGTGCCAGCAGGTTGTGGGACTTCTCTCCGTCCTACAATGAGCAGTTCTTC. Its protein product is CASRLWDFSPSYNEQFF.

This clonotype was recorded many times. The V gene is TRBV15, the J gene TRBJ2-5; D ambiguous. CDR1 is LNHNV, CDR2 YYDKDF, per germline (reference sequence). CDR3 length: 13 amino acids. V lost 4 bases and J 4 bases, leaving 10 bases between the germline ends. CDR3 DNA sequence: TGTGCCACCAGCACGGTCCTGAGAGAGACCCAGTACTTC. This gives the protein CATSTVLRETQYF.

This clonotype was seen ten or more times. The V gene is TRBV27, the J gene TRBJ2-7; tentatively, D is TRBD1 (6 bases). The V end was cut by 5 bases, the J end by 1 base, with 15 bases between. Germline CDR1 MNHEY, CDR2 SMNVEV (reference sequence). The CDR3 is 15 amino acids. CDR3 DNA sequence: TGTGCCAGCAGTCCGCAGGGGACAACTTCCTACGAGCAGTACTTC. Amino acids: CASSPQGTTSYEQYF.

This clonotype appeared many times. The V call is TRBV3-1, the J call TRBJ2-5; 9 positions agree with TRBD2. In germline, CDR1 is LGHDT, CDR2 YNNKEL (reference sequence). V lost 5 bases to trimming and J lost 5 bases; unmatched junction nucleotides: 3. The CDR3 totals 13 residues. DNA for the CDR3: TGTGCCAGCAGCGGGACTAGCTCCGAGACCCAGTACTTC. Translating it yields CASSGTSSETQYF.

This clonotype was recorded many times. V usage is TRBV7-9 and J usage is TRBJ1-1, with 8 bases lining up with TRBD1. V was pared by 5 bases and J by 4 bases, with 12 bases of the junction left unmatched. Looked up from germline, CDR1 is SEHNR and CDR2 is FQNEAQ (reference sequence). The CDR3 sequence is 16 residues long. CDR3 in amino acids: CASSQRTGRRTTEAFF. Written as DNA, the CDR3 is TGTGCCAGCAGCCAGCGGACAGGGAGGAGAACCACTGAAGCTTTCTTT. Looking up the rest from reference TRBV7-9 and TRBJ1-1 gives the full variable domain: DTGVSQNPRHKITKRGQNVTFRCDPISEHNRLYWYRQTLGQGPEFLTYFQNEAQLEKSRLLSDRFSAERPKGSFSTLEIQRTEQGDSAMYLCASSQRTGRRTTEAFFGQGTRLTVV.

This clonotype occurred a few times. V is TRBV10-2 and J is TRBJ2-3; D is perhaps TRBD2 (6 bases). There are 14 residues in the CDR3. The germline V gene encodes CDR1 WSHSY and CDR2 SAAADI. Trimming pared 1 base from V and 4 bases from J, leaving 9 bases between. The CDR3 loop is CASSEFGGADTQYF. DNA of the CDR3: TGCGCCAGCAGTGAGTTCGGGGGTGCAGATACGCAGTATTTT.

This clonotype has a handful of counts. The rearrangement joins TRBV20-1 to TRBJ1-4; no firm D call. In germline, CDR1 is DFQATT, CDR2 SNEGSKA (reference sequence). This CDR3 contains 16 residues. Between the trimmed V and J ends, which lost 5 bases and 0 bases, there was a span of 16 bases. In DNA form, the CDR3 reads TGCAGTGCTCCCGACCCTAGTAAGGCAACTAATGAAAAACTGTTTTTT. Protein sequence: CSAPDPSKATNEKLFF.

This clonotype was recorded at least ten times. V and J are TRBV5-6 and TRBJ2-3; 8 bases agree with TRBD1. With V trimmed by 9 bases and J by 4 bases, 4 bases remained unmatched. This CDR3 region has 12 residues. The germline V gene has CDR1 SGHDT and CDR2 YYEEEE. The CDR3 DNA reads as TGTGCCACCGGACAGGGTGCAGATACGCAGTATTTT. Protein: CATGQGADTQYF.

This clonotype was counted at least ten times. This chain links TRBV2 with TRBJ1-5; TRBD1 aligns across 8 bases. The length of the CDR3 is 14 residues. V shed 2 bases, J shed 9 bases, and the junction held 6 bases outside the gene matches. Germline lookup yields CDR1 SNHLY and CDR2 FYNNEI. The CDR3 DNA sequence: TGTGCCAGCAGTGAATGGACAGGGATACGGCCCCAGCATTTT. Its translation is CASSEWTGIRPQHF.

This clonotype was seen ten or more times. This rearrangement joins TRBV18 to TRBJ2-5, with D maybe TRBD1 (6 bases). The CDR3 totals 14 residues. With 1 base removed from V and 2 bases from J, the gap between germline ends came to 8 bases. Germline CDR1 reads KGHSH; CDR2 reads LQKENI. The CDR3 DNA reads as TGTGCCAGCTCACCACTCGACAGGCAAGAGACCCAGTACTTC. It translates to CASSPLDRQETQYF.

Many counts were recorded for this clonotype. The chain carries TRBV29-1 and TRBJ1-4; a possible D gene is TRBD1 (5 bases). Germline CDR1 reads SQVTM; CDR2 reads ANQGSEA. The CDR3 loop spans 15 amino acids. V shed 6 bases and J shed 3 bases, with 17 bases lying between them. The CDR3 spells CSVPSEGRANEKLFF. As DNA, the CDR3 is TGCAGCGTACCATCGGAGGGACGGGCTAATGAAAAACTGTTTTTT.

This clonotype has more than one count but fewer than ten. The chain carries TRBV30 and TRBJ1-2; 9 positions agree with TRBD1. The CDR3 contains 15 residues. The ends lost 3 bases at V and 6 bases at J; junction bases unmatched: 11. Per the germline V gene, CDR1 is GTSNPN and CDR2 is SVGIG (reference sequence). This CDR3 reads CAWRLPYRGRNGYTF. CDR3 DNA: TGTGCCTGGAGGCTACCATACAGGGGGCGCAATGGCTACACCTTC.

In its sample, this clonotype was seen many times. The J gene is TRBJ1-1, the V gene TRBV6-1; unclear D gene. The CDR3 extends over 13 amino acids. V gave up 2 bases and J gave up 0 bases, with 4 bases separating them. Germline CDR1 reads MNHNS; CDR2 reads SASEGT. The CDR3 nucleotides are TGTGCCAGCAGTGAAACGGTGAACACTGAAGCTTTCTTT. It specifies CASSETVNTEAFF.

This clonotype was found a few times. V and J are TRBV7-9 and TRBJ1-5; the match to TRBD1 covers 9 bases. CDR1 and CDR2 from the germline V gene are SEHNR and FQNEAQ (reference sequence). V was clipped by 5 bases and J by 9 bases; unmatched bases: 11. The CDR3 loop spans 15 amino acids. DNA for the CDR3: TGTGCCAGCAGCATACAGGGGGCGACGACGGGGCCCCAGCATTTT. It specifies CASSIQGATTGPQHF.

This clonotype was seen a handful of times. The gene calls are TRBV20-1 and TRBJ2-1; D is possibly TRBD1 or TRBD2 (5 bases each). Germline CDR1 DFQATT, CDR2 SNEGSKA (reference sequence). The CDR3 length is 14 residues. V was trimmed by 1 base and J by 7 bases, leaving 14 bases between them. In DNA, the CDR3 is TGCAGTGCTAGAGTGGACCTGGGGGAGAATGAGCAGTTCTTC. Its protein is CSARVDLGENEQFF.

The chain joins TRBV29-1 to TRBJ2-1; 7 nucleotides agree with TRBD1. This CDR3 is built from 11 residues. Germline V gives CDR1 SQVTM, CDR2 ANQGSEA. The junction had 4 bases not matched to a gene; V was cut back by 5 bases and J by 9 bases. The CDR3 spells CSVTGALEQFF. CDR3 coding DNA: TGCAGCGTTACAGGGGCCCTTGAGCAGTTCTTC.

The V gene is TRBV20-1, the J gene TRBJ1-4, with D tentatively TRBD1 (6 bases). V dropped 2 bases and J dropped 10 bases, with 17 bases sitting between them. Germline CDR1 is DFQATT and CDR2 is SNEGSKA (reference sequence). This CDR3 comprises 14 residues. The CDR3: CSARSGGEGVKLFF. CDR3 DNA: TGCAGTGCTAGATCCGGGGGCGAGGGTGTAAAACTGTTTTTT.

This clonotype turned up a few times. V usage is TRBV6-2 or TRBV6-3 and J usage is TRBJ2-3; D is uncertain. The V end was cut by 6 bases, the J end by 0 bases, with 10 bases between. CDR1 is MNHEY and CDR2 is SVGEGT in the germline V gene. The CDR3 runs 14 residues. The CDR3 reads CASRTTVSTDTQYF. The CDR3 region has the DNA TGTGCCAGCAGGACAACTGTTAGCACAGATACGCAGTATTTT.